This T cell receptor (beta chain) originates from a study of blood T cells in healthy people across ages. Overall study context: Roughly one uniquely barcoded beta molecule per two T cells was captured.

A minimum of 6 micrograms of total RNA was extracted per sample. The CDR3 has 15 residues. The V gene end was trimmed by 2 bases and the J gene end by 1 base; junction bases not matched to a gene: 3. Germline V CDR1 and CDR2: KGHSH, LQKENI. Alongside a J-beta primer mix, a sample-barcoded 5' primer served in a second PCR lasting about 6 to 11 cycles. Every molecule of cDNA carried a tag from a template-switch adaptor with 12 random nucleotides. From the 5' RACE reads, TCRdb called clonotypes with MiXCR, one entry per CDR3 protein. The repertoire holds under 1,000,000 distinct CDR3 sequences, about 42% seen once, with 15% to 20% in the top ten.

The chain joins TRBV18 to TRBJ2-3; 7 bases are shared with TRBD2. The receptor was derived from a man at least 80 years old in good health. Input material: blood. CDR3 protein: CASSPSREGTDTQYF. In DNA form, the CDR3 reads TGTGCCAGCTCACCATCCCGGGAGGGCACAGATACGCAGTATTTT.